Presented here are 23 T cell receptor beta chains from one specimen sequenced in a study of T cell repertoires in cytomegalovirus infection. TCRdb recomputed calls from the reads with MiXCR, one row per CDR3 protein. This table holds 400,000 to 550,000 distinct CDR3 sequences, roughly 10% found once. The sequenced sample consisted of PBMCs. The receptors originated from a human donor in good health (CMV status not recorded). Some clones in this sample may be carry-over from other donors' samples.

The sample holds many counts of this clonotype. DNA for the CDR3: TGCAGTGCTCGGACTAGCGGGAGGGCCCGGAGCTCCTACAATGAGCAGTTCTTC. Translated: CSARTSGRARSSYNEQFF. V usage is TRBV20-1 and J usage is TRBJ2-1; 15 nucleotides line up with TRBD2. Germline CDR1 DFQATT, CDR2 SNEGSKA (reference sequence). V lost 5 bases, J lost 0 bases, and 8 bases stayed unmatched. This CDR3 is built from 18 residues.

The rearrangement joins TRBV6-6 to TRBJ2-7; 7 nucleotides align to TRBD1. The CDR3 loop spans 14 amino acids. V dropped 2 bases and J dropped 3; count of bases not matched to a gene: 4. Germline V gives CDR1 MNHNY, CDR2 SVGAGI (reference sequence). DNA for the CDR3: TGTGCCAGCAGTTACAGTGGACAGGACTACGAGCAGTACTTC. The encoded protein is CASSYSGQDYEQYF.

The table lists this clonotype with many counts. J is TRBJ1-5 and V is TRBV20-1; D uncertain. Trimming stripped 6 bases from V and 0 bases from J, with 9 bases between. The CDR3 is 13 amino acids. The germline CDR1 and CDR2 sequences are DFQATT and SNEGSKA (reference sequence). The chain's CDR3 is CSATYNSNQPQHF. CDR3 bases: TGCAGTGCCACTTATAATAGCAATCAGCCCCAGCATTTT.

In its sample, this clonotype was seen a few times. The chain links TRBV23-1 to TRBJ2-7; no clear D. TRBV23-1 is labeled an ORF, and its function is uncertain. This CDR3 is built from 17 residues. The V end lost 7 bases, the J end lost 5 bases, and 27 bases lay between the germline ends. CDR3 amino acids: CASIFNWEQGPIDEQYF. The CDR3 DNA reads TGCGCCAGCATTTTTAATTGGGAACAAGGGCCCATCGACGAGCAGTACTTC.

At least ten counts were recorded for this clonotype. The chain employs TRBV7-8 and TRBJ2-3; 9 bases map to TRBD2. This CDR3 spans 17 amino acids. With V trimmed by 5 bases and J by 6 bases, 15 bases remained unmatched. The germline CDR1 and CDR2 sequences are SGHVS and FQNEAQ. The CDR3: CASSPRVAGGPSDTQYF. DNA for the CDR3: TGTGCCAGCAGCCCTAGGGTGGCGGGAGGGCCCTCGGATACGCAGTATTTT.

This chain joins TRBV2 and TRBJ2-1; a possible D gene is TRBD1 (6 bases). Germline V gene lookup returns CDR1 SNHLY and CDR2 FYNNEI. The V end was cut by 1 base, the J end by 9 bases, with 10 bases between. The CDR3 runs to 13 residues. This chain's CDR3 is CASSEEGVSEQFF. Written as DNA, the CDR3 is TGTGCCAGCAGTGAAGAGGGGGTCAGTGAGCAGTTCTTC.

In its sample, this clonotype was seen many times. The CDR3 region has the DNA TGTGCCAGCAGCGTAGCTTTGACCGAAGTCAGCTCCTACAATGAGCAGTTCTTC. This codes for CASSVALTEVSSYNEQFF. The V call is TRBV9, the J call TRBJ2-1; no reliable D call. The CDR3 has 18 amino acids. Trimming took off 0 bases at V and 0 bases at J, with 16 bases between the two ends. Germline V lookup: CDR1 SGDLS, CDR2 YYNGEE.

In its sample, this clonotype was seen many times. J is TRBJ2-5 and V is TRBV3-1; D gene ambiguous. Germline-derived CDR1 and CDR2 are LGHDT and YNNKEL (reference sequence). The CDR3 totals 13 residues. V lost 3 bases and J lost 3, with 8 bases in between. CDR3 in DNA: TGTGCCAGCAGCCAGGACCATGAAGAGACCCAGTACTTC. This codes for CASSQDHEETQYF.

This clonotype was seen a few times. This chain links TRBV6-5 with TRBJ1-1, with 7 bases identical to TRBD1. The V gene's germline CDR1 is MNHEY and CDR2 SVGAGI. V lost 6 bases, J lost 6 bases, and 22 bases stayed unmatched. This CDR3 has 18 amino acids. This chain's CDR3 is CASSLNWDRRWEGAEAFF. For the CDR3, the DNA is TGTGCCAGCAGCCTAAATTGGGACAGACGATGGGAGGGCGCTGAAGCTTTCTTT.

This clonotype has a count of ten or more. This sequence joins TRBV12-3 or TRBV12-4 and TRBJ2-1, with TRBD2 matching over 13 bases. V shed 4 bases and J 0 bases; nucleotides not matched to a gene: 3. The CDR3 has 17 residues. The DNA for the CDR3 is TGTGCCAGCAGTTCCGGACTAGCGGGAGTCTCCTACAATGAGCAGTTCTTC. It encodes CASSSGLAGVSYNEQFF.

Only a few counts were recorded for this clonotype. The V and J genes are TRBV25-1 and TRBJ2-1; TRBD2 matches at 10 bases. This CDR3 has 16 amino acids. V shed 5 bases and J 9 bases; nucleotides not matched to a gene: 13. Germline CDR1 and CDR2: MGHDK and SYGVNS. The CDR3 DNA is TGTGCCAGCAGTAAATTAGGAGCGGGGGGGCATGGTGAGCAGTTCTTC. Amino acid sequence: CASSKLGAGGHGEQFF. Looking up the rest from reference TRBV25-1 and TRBJ2-1 gives the full variable domain: EADIYQTPRYLVIGTGKKITLECSQTMGHDKMYWYQQDPGMELHLIHYSYGVNSTEKGDLSSESTVSRIRTEHFPLTLESARPSHTSQYLCASSKLGAGGHGEQFFGPGTRLTVL.

The gene calls are TRBV3-1 and TRBJ2-1; TRBD2 aligns across 8 bases. The CDR3 runs 13 residues. Trimming at V came to 1 base and at J to 15 bases, leaving 8 bases not matched to a gene. CDR1 is LGHDT and CDR2 is YNNKEL in the germline V gene (reference sequence). The CDR3: CASSQGRSGSLFF. Written as DNA, the CDR3 is TGTGCCAGCAGCCAAGGACGAAGCGGGAGTCTGTTCTTC.

At least ten counts were recorded for this clonotype. Since the CDR3 does not end with the conserved phenylalanine or tryptophan, this likely comes from a read error. The DNA is omitted, as the CDR3 cannot be located on it reliably, and the CDR3 follows TCRdb's listing. This sequence joins TRBV5-5 and TRBJ2-1; the listed D gene, TRBD1, was not tested against the DNA. The CDR3 extends over 16 residues, inclusive of both ends. Germline CDR1 and CDR2: SGHKS and YYEKEE (reference sequence). This CDR3 is CASSFSVGTGSPRDGI.

The V gene is TRBV29-1, the J gene TRBJ2-2; weak D call: TRBD2 (6 bases). Germline values: CDR1 SQVTM, CDR2 ANQGSEA. V lost 4 bases and J lost 5, with 14 bases in between. CDR3 size: 14 residues. The CDR3 DNA reads as TGCAGCGTTGCCCCGGGAGTGAGGACCGGGGAGCTGTTTTTT. Translating it yields CSVAPGVRTGELFF.

This clonotype was counted only a few times. V gene TRBV5-5 combines with J gene TRBJ1-6; D gene uncertain. The ends were cut back, 4 bases at V and 7 bases at J, with 18 bases in the middle. The CDR3 contains 16 residues. Germline lookup yields CDR1 SGHKS and CDR2 YYEKEE (reference sequence). CDR3 sequence (DNA): TGTGCCAGCAGCGTGACTCGAAGACCTACAAATTCACCCCTCCACTTT. Protein: CASSVTRRPTNSPLHF.

CDR3 DNA sequence: TGTGCCAGTAGTACGAACAGAGTCGAAGTGGGCAATCAGCCCCAGCATTTT. Its protein is CASSTNRVEVGNQPQHF. The chain uses TRBV19 and TRBJ1-5; D is unclear. Trimming took 4 bases from V and 2 from J, leaving 18 bases between them. The germline gives CDR1 LNHDA, CDR2 SQIVND (reference sequence). The CDR3 contains 17 residues. The full variable domain, rest sourced from reference TRBV19 and TRBJ1-5, is DGGITQSPKYLFRKEGQNVTLSCEQNLNHDAMYWYRQDPGQGLRLIYYSQIVNDFQKGDIAEGYSVSREKKESFPLTVTSAQKNPTAFYLCASSTNRVEVGNQPQHFGDGTRLSIL.

This rearrangement joins TRBV4-2 to TRBJ2-1, with D unclear. The CDR3 extends over 13 amino acids. V was shortened by 2 bases and J by 7 bases, with 9 bases between the two germline ends. Per germline, CDR1 LGHNA and CDR2 YNFKEQ. CDR3 coding DNA: TGTGCCAGCAGCCAATCTTCGAGAAATGAGCAGTTCTTC. Residues: CASSQSSRNEQFF.

This clonotype has ten or more counts. The chain employs TRBV2 and TRBJ2-2; 7 bases are a match to TRBD2. Germline V gives CDR1 SNHLY, CDR2 FYNNEI. V was pared by 8 bases and J by 5 bases, with 8 bases of the junction left unmatched. The CDR3 has 14 amino acids. CDR3 sequence reads: CASRLAGDTGELFF. The CDR3 DNA reads TGTGCCAGCCGCCTGGCGGGAGATACCGGGGAGCTGTTTTTT.

V and J are TRBV5-1 and TRBJ2-1; 7 nucleotides align to TRBD2. Germline CDR1 SGHRS, CDR2 YFSETQ. V shed 6 bases and J 4 bases; nucleotides not matched to a gene: 10. The CDR3 runs 15 residues. CDR3 in DNA: TGCGCCAGCACCCCCGCTAGCGGTACATACAATGAGCAGTTCTTC. Translated: CASTPASGTYNEQFF.

The sample holds a few counts of this clonotype. Here the CDR3 DNA reads TGTGCCAGTAGTACTCGGGGTCGACCTGGCCCTAACTATGGCTACACCTTC. It specifies CASSTRGRPGPNYGYTF. V usage is TRBV19 and J usage is TRBJ1-2; D gene uncertain. The germline V gene encodes CDR1 LNHDA and CDR2 SQIVND (reference sequence). Between the trimmed V and J ends, which lost 4 bases and 0 bases, there was a span of 18 bases. This CDR3 has 17 amino acids.

Many counts were recorded for this clonotype. The V and J genes are TRBV14 and TRBJ1-2; perhaps TRBD1 as D (5 bases). V lost 0 bases, J lost 4 bases, and 15 bases lay in between. The germline CDR1 and CDR2 sequences are SGHDN and FVKESK. CDR3 size: 16 residues. The CDR3 nucleotides read TGTGCCAGCAGCCAAGACGGGGGACTTGGCAGCTATGGCTACACCTTC. Its translation is CASSQDGGLGSYGYTF. The whole variable domain, filled in from reference TRBV14 and TRBJ1-2, reads EAGVTQFPSHSVIEKGQTVTLRCDPISGHDNLYWYRRVMGKEIKFLLHFVKESKQDESGMPNNRFLAERTGGTYSTLKVQPAELEDSGVYFCASSQDGGLGSYGYTFGSGTRLTVV.

This clonotype occurred a few times. V usage is TRBV20-1 and J usage is TRBJ1-6; possibly TRBD1 for D (5 bases). CDR1 is DFQATT, CDR2 SNEGSKA, per germline (reference sequence). This CDR3 is 17 amino acids long. V shed 1 base and J shed 5 bases, with 18 bases lying between them. The CDR3 DNA reads as TGCAGTGCTAGAGGGAGGAGGGAGAGGGGAAATAATTCACCCCTCCACTTT. Encoded protein: CSARGRRERGNNSPLHF.

This clonotype was detected ten times or more. This rearrangement joins TRBV12-5 to TRBJ2-3; maybe TRBD2 (6 bases). Trimming pared 5 bases from V and 3 bases from J, leaving 18 bases between. The CDR3 runs 16 residues. The germline V gene has CDR1 LGHNT and CDR2 FRNRAP. CDR3 bases: TGTGCTAGTGGTCATACTCGGGGGACCTTAACAGATACGCAGTATTTT. Its protein product is CASGHTRGTLTDTQYF.